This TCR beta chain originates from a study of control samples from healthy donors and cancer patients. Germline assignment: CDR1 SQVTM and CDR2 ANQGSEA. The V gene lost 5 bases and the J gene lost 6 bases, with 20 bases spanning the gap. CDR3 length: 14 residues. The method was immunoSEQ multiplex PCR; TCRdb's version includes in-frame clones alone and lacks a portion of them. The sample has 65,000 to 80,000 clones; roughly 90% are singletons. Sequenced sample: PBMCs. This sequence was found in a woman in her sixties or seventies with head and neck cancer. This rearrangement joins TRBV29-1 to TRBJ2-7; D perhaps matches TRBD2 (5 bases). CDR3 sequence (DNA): TGCAGCGTTCGCTCTAGCATGGATGGGAGCGAGCAGTACTTC. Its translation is CSVRSSMDGSEQYF.